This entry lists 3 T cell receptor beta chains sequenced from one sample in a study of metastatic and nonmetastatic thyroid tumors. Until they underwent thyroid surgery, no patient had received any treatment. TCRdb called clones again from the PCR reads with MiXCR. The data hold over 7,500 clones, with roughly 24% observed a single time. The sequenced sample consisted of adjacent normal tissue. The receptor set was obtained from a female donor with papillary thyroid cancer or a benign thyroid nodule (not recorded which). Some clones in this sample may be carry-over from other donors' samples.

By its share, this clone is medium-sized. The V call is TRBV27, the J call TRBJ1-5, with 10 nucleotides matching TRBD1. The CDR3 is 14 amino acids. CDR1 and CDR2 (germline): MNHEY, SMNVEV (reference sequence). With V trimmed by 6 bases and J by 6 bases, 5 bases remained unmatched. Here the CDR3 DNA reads TGTGCCAGCAGACCGGGACAGGGGTTTCAGCCCCAGCATTTT. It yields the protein CASRPGQGFQPQHF.

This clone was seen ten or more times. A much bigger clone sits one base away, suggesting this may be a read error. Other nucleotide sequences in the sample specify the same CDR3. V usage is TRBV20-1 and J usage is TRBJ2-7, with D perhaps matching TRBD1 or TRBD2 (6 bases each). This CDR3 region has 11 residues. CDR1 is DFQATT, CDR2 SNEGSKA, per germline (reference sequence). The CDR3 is CSALRGLQQYF. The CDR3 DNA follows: TGCAGCGCCCTTCGGGGGCTACAGCAGTACTTC.

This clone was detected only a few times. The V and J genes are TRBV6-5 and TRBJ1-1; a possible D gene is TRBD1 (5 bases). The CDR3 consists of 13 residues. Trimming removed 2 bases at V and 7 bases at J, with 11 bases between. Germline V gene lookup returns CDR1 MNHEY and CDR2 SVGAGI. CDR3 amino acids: CASSYQGMGEAFF. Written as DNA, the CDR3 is TGTGCCAGCAGTTACCAGGGAATGGGTGAAGCTTTCTTT.